Shown below are 8 T cell receptor beta chains from a single sample sequenced in a study of OX40 agonist ivuxolimab in advanced cancers. The method was immunoSEQ multiplex PCR; TCRdb's version includes in-frame clones alone and lacks a portion of them. The sample has 20,000 to 25,000 clones, 70% to 85% seen once. This specimen consisted of CD4+ or CD8+ T cells sorted from blood, obtained in a trial of the OX40 agonist ivuxolimab. The receptor set was obtained from an adult with an advanced solid tumor such as melanoma, head and neck, liver or kidney cancer.

This chain uses TRBV7-9 with TRBJ2-7; TRBD2 is a possible D gene (5 bases). The germline CDR1 and CDR2 sequences are SEHNR and FQNEAQ (reference sequence). V lost 4 bases to trimming and J lost 0 bases, with 10 bases between them. This CDR3 spans 14 amino acids. CDR3 protein: CASSWTGSSYEQYF. In DNA form, the CDR3 reads TGTGCCAGCAGCTGGACTGGAAGCTCCTACGAGCAGTACTTC.

This clone occurred once. The chain is built from TRBV5-1 and TRBJ1-2, with a tentative D call TRBD1 (5 bases). V was trimmed by 5 bases and J by 8 bases, leaving 19 bases between them. Per germline, CDR1 SGHRS and CDR2 YFSETQ. The CDR3 runs 14 residues. CDR3 in amino acids: CASSRLGTEKGYTF. The CDR3 DNA is TGCGCCAGCAGTCGCTTGGGGACTGAAAAAGGCTACACCTTC. Full variable domain (outside the CDR3, taken from reference TRBV5-1 and TRBJ1-2): KAGVTQTPRYLIKTRGQQVTLSCSPISGHRSVSWYQQTPGQGLQFLFEYFSETQRNKGNFPGRFSGRQFSNSRSEMNVSTLELGDSALYLCASSRLGTEKGYTFGSGTRLTVV.

CDR3 residues: CASSQGPVDTQYF. The CDR3 region has the DNA TGTGCCAGCAGCCAGGGACCCGTGGATACGCAGTATTTT. This chain connects TRBV11-3 to TRBJ2-3, with D tentatively TRBD1 or TRBD2 (5 bases each). CDR1 SGHNT and CDR2 YENEEA come from the germline V gene. V lost 5 bases to trimming and J lost 6 bases, with 12 bases between them. The CDR3 is 13 residues long.

CDR3 region: CASSFRQGMRSEQFF. The CDR3 DNA reads TGTGCCAGCAGCTTTCGACAGGGGATGAGGAGTGAGCAGTTCTTC. The V call is TRBV28, the J call TRBJ2-1; 8 positions match TRBD1. V lost 6 bases, J lost 9 bases, and 13 bases stayed unmatched. This CDR3 contains 15 residues. Germline lookup yields CDR1 MDHEN and CDR2 SYDVKM.

The chain recombines TRBV7-2 with TRBJ1-6, with D hard to call. Trimming stripped 5 bases from V and 1 base from J, with 9 bases between. The germline gives CDR1 SGHTA, CDR2 FQGNSA. The CDR3 is made up of 15 amino acids. Here the CDR3 DNA reads TGTGCCAGCAGCCATCAGGTGTCCTATAATTCACCCCTCCACTTT. Protein sequence: CASSHQVSYNSPLHF.

The gene calls are TRBV7-8 and TRBJ2-7; 11 bases match TRBD1. The CDR3 spans 17 residues. Germline assignment: CDR1 SGHVS and CDR2 FQNEAQ. V dropped 3 bases and J dropped 4; count of bases not matched to a gene: 11. The CDR3 protein is CASSLAGQGARLYEQYF. The CDR3 DNA sequence: TGTGCCAGCAGCTTGGCTGGACAGGGGGCGAGATTATACGAGCAGTACTTC.

The chain links TRBV7-3 to TRBJ2-5; D unresolved. Germline V gene lookup returns CDR1 SGHTA and CDR2 FQGTGA. The CDR3 loop spans 13 amino acids. The ends were cut back, 4 bases at V and 5 bases at J, with 11 bases in the middle. CDR3 DNA: TGTGCCAGCAGCTCCCGGGTGGGGGAGACCCAGTACTTC. Translated: CASSSRVGETQYF. Drawing the rest from reference TRBV7-3 and TRBJ2-5, the complete variable domain is GAGVSQTPSNKVTEKGKYVELRCDPISGHTALYWYRQSLGQGPEFLIYFQGTGAADDSGLPNDRFFAVRPEGSVSTLKIQRTERGDSAVYLCASSSRVGETQYFGPGTRLLVL.

The genes are TRBV30 and TRBJ2-7, with 8 nucleotides matching TRBD2. This CDR3 region has 14 residues. V lost 3 bases and J lost 6; bases outside the gene matches: 10. Germline-derived CDR1 and CDR2 are GTSNPN and SVGIG (reference sequence). CDR3 sequence: CAWRPGLVPSEQYF. The CDR3 DNA reads as TGTGCCTGGAGGCCGGGACTAGTTCCTTCCGAGCAGTACTTC.